The entry that follows covers one TCR beta chain sequence. V lost 0 bases, J lost 7 bases, and 9 bases lay in between. Germline lookup yields CDR1 KGHSH and CDR2 LQKENI. This CDR3 has 13 residues. Data came from immunoSEQ multiplex PCR; TCRdb stores just in-frame clones and leaves some out. Of 34,000 or so clones listed, roughly 79% are singletons. The data were taken from a study of OX40 agonist ivuxolimab in advanced cancers. Study summary: Partial responses were seen in three patients, one with hepatocellular carcinoma and two with cutaneous melanoma.

The origin of this receptor is an adult with an advanced solid tumor such as melanoma, head and neck, liver or kidney cancer. The sample was CD4+ or CD8+ T cells sorted from blood, taken in a trial of the OX40 agonist ivuxolimab. The V call is TRBV18, the J call TRBJ2-5; D unclear. As DNA, the CDR3 is TGTGCCAGCTCACCACCTTCCTTGGGGACCCAGTACTTC. Its translation: CASSPPSLGTQYF. Supplemented by reference TRBV18 and TRBJ2-5, the full variable domain reads NAGVMQNPRHLVRRRGQEARLRCSPMKGHSHVYWYRQLPEEGLKFMVYLQKENIIDESGMPKERFSAEFPKEGPSILRIQQVVRGDSAAYFCASSPPSLGTQYFGPGTRLLVL.